This T cell receptor beta chain was identified during a study of T cells in women clearing cervical HPV infection. The study, taken as a whole, reports: Controls had more TRBV6-7 (approximately 0.15%) than cases (around 0.11%).

CDR1 is DFQATT, CDR2 SNEGSKA, per germline (reference sequence). The CDR3 has 14 residues. V lost 5 bases, J lost 0 bases, and 11 bases lay in between. Clones were sequenced by immunoSEQ multiplex PCR, and TCRdb holds only the in-frame ones, with some missing. The specimen's table records about 26,000 clones. To note about this clone: Its antigen is not identified. The read terminates 3 residues ahead of where the CDR3 ends, so the germline J gene completes it.

The sample was blood buffy coat. The receptor was isolated from a woman aged 18 to 69 with a cervical HPV16 infection that either progressed to CIN3+ or cleared (not recorded which). The chain recombines TRBV20-1 with TRBJ1-5; D is undetermined. This CDR3 is CSAAQLYSNQPQHF. Partial CDR3 DNA: TGCAGTGCTGCTCAGTTATATAGCAATCAGCCC.